Below, 8 T cell receptor beta chains from the same sample are listed, as sequenced in a study of a mutant IDH1 vaccine in newly diagnosed glioma (dated by TCRdb to the early 2020s). The protocol used for the library was the immunoSEQ multiplex PCR assay. TCRdb limited this immuneACCESS table to in-frame rearrangements with V and J called. A share of clones is missing; checked studies link under half to unresolved V genes, and the rest is unexplained. This sample holds about 60,000 clones; roughly 84% were observed only once. Roughly 14% of the sample is in the top ten clones. These receptors have no known antigen. The sample's time point label, in plain terms: week 23, last vaccination. A 20-mer mutant IDH1 peptide at 300 micrograms in Montanide made up each vaccine dose, which was injected subcutaneously together with topical imiquimod. The sample in question was PBMCs, obtained from a glioma patient whose treatment included an IDH1 peptide vaccine. Every receptor here comes from a young man with glioma.

The DNA of the CDR3 is TGTGCCAGTAGTATAGCAGACAGGGTACATCAGCCCCAGCATTTT. It is translated as CASSIADRVHQPQHF. This chain joins TRBV19 and TRBJ1-5; 7 nucleotides agree with TRBD1. This CDR3 region has 15 residues. The V gene's germline CDR1 is LNHDA and CDR2 SQIVND (reference sequence). V dropped 1 base and J dropped 5; count of bases not matched to a gene: 5. Full variable domain (outside the CDR3, taken from reference TRBV19 and TRBJ1-5): DGGITQSPKYLFRKEGQNVTLSCEQNLNHDAMYWYRQDPGQGLRLIYYSQIVNDFQKGDIAEGYSVSREKKESFPLTVTSAQKNPTAFYLCASSIADRVHQPQHFGDGTRLSIL.

This chain links TRBV30 with TRBJ1-2; no firm D call. This CDR3 spans 15 amino acids. V gave up 1 base and J gave up 7 bases, with 19 bases separating them. Per the germline V gene, CDR1 is GTSNPN and CDR2 is SVGIG (reference sequence). The DNA of the CDR3 is TGTGCCTGGAGTGACCGGACCCCTCGGTTGGCTGGCTACACCTTC. The encoded protein is CAWSDRTPRLAGYTF.

The chain is built from TRBV6-4 and TRBJ2-1; 9 bases are shared with TRBD1. The CDR3 runs 15 residues. The ends lost 2 bases at V and 8 bases at J; junction bases unmatched: 7. Germline V CDR1 and CDR2: MRHNA, SNTAGT. As DNA, the CDR3 is TGTGCCAGCAGTGACGGGACAGGGATCGTCGATGAGCAGTTCTTC. Translation: CASSDGTGIVDEQFF.

CDR3 sequence: CASSLSTGNNEQFF. The CDR3 region has the DNA TGTGCCAGCAGTTTAAGTACAGGGAACAATGAGCAGTTCTTC. The rearrangement links TRBV27 to TRBJ2-1, with D maybe TRBD1 (6 bases). This CDR3 has 14 residues. Germline loops: CDR1 MNHEY, CDR2 SMNVEV (reference sequence). V was pared by 2 bases and J by 5 bases, with 10 bases between.

V is TRBV27 and J is TRBJ1-4; 11 bases fit TRBD1. CDR1 is MNHEY, CDR2 SMNVEV, per germline (reference sequence). V shed 6 bases and J 7 bases; nucleotides not matched to a gene: 10. The CDR3 loop spans 16 amino acids. This CDR3 reads CASSPGTGGFGEKLFF. CDR3 DNA sequence: TGTGCCAGCAGCCCCGGGACAGGGGGGTTTGGTGAAAAACTGTTTTTT.

In this sample, this clone turned up once. CDR3 nucleotide sequence: TGTGCCAGCAGTTCACAGGGGGGGGCCCAGTACTTC. Its translation: CASSSQGGAQYF. The chain links TRBV6-5 to TRBJ2-5; weak D call: TRBD1 (8 bases). Trimming took off 4 bases at V and 9 bases at J, with 12 bases between the two ends. Germline V gives CDR1 MNHEY, CDR2 SVGAGI. The CDR3 runs 12 residues.

J is TRBJ2-7 and V is TRBV6-6, with D hard to call. This CDR3 has 15 amino acids. The ends were cut back, 0 bases at V and 6 bases at J, with 15 bases in the middle. CDR1 and CDR2 (germline): MNHNY, SVGAGI (reference sequence). CDR3 region: CASSYSKVRAGEQYF. For the CDR3, the DNA is TGTGCCAGCAGTTACTCGAAGGTTCGGGCCGGCGAGCAGTACTTC.

This rearrangement joins TRBV7-9 to TRBJ2-7; 7 nucleotides match TRBD2. Germline lookup yields CDR1 SEHNR and CDR2 FQNEAQ (reference sequence). Losses at the gene ends were 2 bases for V and 1 base for J; bases not matched to a gene: 8. The CDR3 loop spans 16 amino acids. The CDR3 DNA reads TGTGCCAGCAGCTTACCTCAAGGGCGGGGGTCCTACGAGCAGTACTTC. This codes for CASSLPQGRGSYEQYF.